The following is a T cell receptor (beta chain) sequence with its context. Its antigen is as yet unknown. The entry originates in a study of tumor-infiltrating lymphocytes in primary liver carcinoma. Study details: The patient group consisted of men and women aged 30 to 69 years.

Germline values: CDR1 MNHEY, CDR2 SVGAGI. The CDR3 has 16 residues. V was trimmed by 4 bases and J by 3 bases, leaving 19 bases between them. Study-wide results and caveats: The overlap of tumor-adjacent and tumor-blood pairs was smaller than that of tumor region pairs. Blood fell significantly below tumors in its top-250-clone fraction (p = 0.039).

Researchers generated TCR beta cDNA from approximately 500 ng of total RNA, relying on a constant-region primer. Modified slightly, ARM-PCR produced TCR beta libraries over three nested multiplex PCR rounds. The first two PCR rounds used TRBV1-TRBV30 forward primers with a C-beta reverse primer, roughly 10 cycles each. Using its own MiXCR run on the multiplex PCR reads, TCRdb lists one record per CDR3 protein. The sample yields approximately 110,000 distinct CDR3 sequences, 64% seen once. Taking about 18-31 mg of unsorted bulk tissue, the authors co-extracted RNA and DNA. The source material was liver tumor tissue from sampling region 3. As to subset: tumor region T3, left-lateral pole. The chain uses TRBV6-5 and TRBJ2-7, with unresolved D. The sequence was obtained from a woman aged 55-70 years with primary liver carcinoma and hepatitis B virus infection. Here the CDR3 reads CASSSTNKGGRYEQYF. CDR3 DNA: TGTGCCAGCAGTTCCACGAATAAGGGCGGCCGCTACGAGCAGTACTTC.